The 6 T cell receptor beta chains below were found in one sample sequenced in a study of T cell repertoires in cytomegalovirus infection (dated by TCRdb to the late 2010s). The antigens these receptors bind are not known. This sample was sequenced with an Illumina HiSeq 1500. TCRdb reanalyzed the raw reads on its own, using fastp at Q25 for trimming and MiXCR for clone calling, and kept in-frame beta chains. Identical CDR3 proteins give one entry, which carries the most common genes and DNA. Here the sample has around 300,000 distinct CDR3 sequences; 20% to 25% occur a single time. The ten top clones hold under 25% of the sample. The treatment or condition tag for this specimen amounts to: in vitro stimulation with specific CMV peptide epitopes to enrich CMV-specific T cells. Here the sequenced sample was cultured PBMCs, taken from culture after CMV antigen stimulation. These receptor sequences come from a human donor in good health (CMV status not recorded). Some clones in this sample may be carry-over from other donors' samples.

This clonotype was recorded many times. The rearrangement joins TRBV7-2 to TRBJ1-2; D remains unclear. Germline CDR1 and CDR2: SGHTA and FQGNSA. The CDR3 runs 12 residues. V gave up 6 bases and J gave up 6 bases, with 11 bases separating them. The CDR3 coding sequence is TGTGCCAGCAGTTTCCTGGAGGATGGCTACACCTTC. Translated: CASSFLEDGYTF.

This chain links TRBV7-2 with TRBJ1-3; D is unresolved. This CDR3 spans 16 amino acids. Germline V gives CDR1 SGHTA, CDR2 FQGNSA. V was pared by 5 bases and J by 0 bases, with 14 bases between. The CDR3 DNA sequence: TGTGCCAGCAGCCAGTGGGATCAGAGCTCTGGAAACACCATATATTTT. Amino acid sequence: CASSQWDQSSGNTIYF. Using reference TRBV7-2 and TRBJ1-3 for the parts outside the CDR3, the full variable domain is GAGVSQSPSNKVTEKGKDVELRCDPISGHTALYWYRQSLGQGLEFLIYFQGNSAPDKSGLPSDRFSAERTGGSVSTLTIQRTQQEDSAVYLCASSQWDQSSGNTIYFGEGSWLTVV.

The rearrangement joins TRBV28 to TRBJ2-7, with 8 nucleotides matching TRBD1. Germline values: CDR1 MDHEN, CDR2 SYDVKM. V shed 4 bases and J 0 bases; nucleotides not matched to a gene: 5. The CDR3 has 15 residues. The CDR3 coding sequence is TGTGCCAGCAGTTCGGGACAGGACCTCTCCTACGAGCAGTACTTC. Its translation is CASSSGQDLSYEQYF.

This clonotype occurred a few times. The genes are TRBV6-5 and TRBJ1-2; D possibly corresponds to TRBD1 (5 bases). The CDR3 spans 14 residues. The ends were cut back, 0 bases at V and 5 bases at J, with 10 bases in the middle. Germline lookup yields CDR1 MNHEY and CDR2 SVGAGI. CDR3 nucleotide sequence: TGTGCCAGCAGTTACTCTACGGGGGGTTATGGCTACACCTTC. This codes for CASSYSTGGYGYTF.

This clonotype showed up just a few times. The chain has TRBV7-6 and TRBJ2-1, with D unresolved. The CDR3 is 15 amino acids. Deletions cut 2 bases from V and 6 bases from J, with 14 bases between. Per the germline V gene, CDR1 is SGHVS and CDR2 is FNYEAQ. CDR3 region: CASSLPSDLFNEQFF. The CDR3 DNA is TGTGCCAGCAGCTTACCGTCGGACCTGTTCAATGAGCAGTTCTTC.

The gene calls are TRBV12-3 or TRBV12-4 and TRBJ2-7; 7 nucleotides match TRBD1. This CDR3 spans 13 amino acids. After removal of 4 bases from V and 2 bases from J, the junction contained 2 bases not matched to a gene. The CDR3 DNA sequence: TGTGCCAGCAGTTCGGGACAGCCCTACGAGCAGTACTTC. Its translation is CASSSGQPYEQYF.